The 25 T cell receptor beta chains given below trace back to one sample, sequenced in a study of monozygotic twins with inflammatory bowel disease. TCRdb re-called the 5' RACE reads and catalogs CDR3 proteins one per entry, DNA excluded. The sample table sets out under 200,000 distinct CDR3 sequences. The source material was blood. Every receptor here comes from a human donor with ulcerative colitis or Crohn's disease, or a healthy co-twin of an affected twin (not recorded which).

This chain links TRBV18 with TRBJ1-6. Per the germline V gene, CDR1 is KGHSH and CDR2 is LQKENI. This CDR3 has 15 amino acids. The CDR3 loop reads CASSAGSGDNSPLHF.

This rearrangement joins TRBV9 to TRBJ2-1; lacking DNA, the TRBD1 call made by TCRdb goes unchecked. Germline values: CDR1 SGDLS, CDR2 YYNGEE. There are 14 residues in the CDR3. CDR3 region: CASSPRPGSDEQFF. The full variable domain, completed using reference TRBV9 and TRBJ2-1, is DSGVTQTPKHLITATGQRVTLRCSPRSGDLSVYWYQQSLDQGLQFLIQYYNGEERAKGNILERFSAQQFPDLHSELNLSSLELGDSALYFCASSPRPGSDEQFFGPGTRLTVL.

The rearrangement uses TRBV12-3 or TRBV12-4 and TRBJ1-3; TCRdb designates TRBD1, a call that cannot be tested without DNA. The CDR3 contains 15 residues. The CDR3: CASTSGSLPGNTIYF.

V is TRBV20-1 and J is TRBJ1-3. Germline V lookup: CDR1 DFQATT, CDR2 SNEGSKA (reference sequence). The CDR3 consists of 16 residues. This CDR3 reads CSARDDRRYSGNTIYF.

The CDR3 protein is CASSFDGNSEKLFF. The chain recombines TRBV5-1 with TRBJ1-4. Germline CDR1 reads SGHRS; CDR2 reads YFSETQ. The CDR3 spans 14 residues.

V and J are TRBV4-2 and TRBJ2-6; TCRdb lists TRBD1, though no DNA is available to test this call. This CDR3 has 17 amino acids. The germline CDR1 and CDR2 sequences are LGHNA and YNFKEQ. The CDR3 protein is CASSREGQYSGANVLTF.

The J gene is TRBJ2-1, the V gene TRBV12-5; TCRdb outputs TRBD2, but without DNA this stays unchecked. Germline assignment: CDR1 LGHNT and CDR2 FRNRAP. The CDR3 is 16 amino acids. CDR3: CASGFGTSASYNEQFF.

This sequence joins TRBV9 and TRBJ2-2; there is no DNA to check the TCRdb D call of TRBD1. The germline V gene encodes CDR1 SGDLS and CDR2 YYNGEE. The CDR3 consists of 17 residues. The CDR3 reads CASSEPRTGPNTGELFF. Filled out from reference TRBV9 and TRBJ2-2, the complete variable domain reads DSGVTQTPKHLITATGQRVTLRCSPRSGDLSVYWYQQSLDQGLQFLIQYYNGEERAKGNILERFSAQQFPDLHSELNLSSLELGDSALYFCASSEPRTGPNTGELFFGEGSRLTVL.

V gene TRBV14 combines with J gene TRBJ2-5. The CDR3 runs 12 residues. Germline V gene data show CDR1 as SGHDN and CDR2 as FVKESK. CDR3 in amino acids: CASSLFQETQYF.

This CDR3 reads CASSHPRDTFNYGYTF. This chain links TRBV7-2 with TRBJ1-2; TCRdb selects TRBD1, and the lack of DNA leaves this call unchecked. This CDR3 has 16 amino acids. Germline-derived CDR1 and CDR2 are SGHTA and FQGNSA.

The chain joins TRBV20-1 to TRBJ1-5; TCRdb picks TRBD1, but there is no DNA to check that call. Germline values: CDR1 DFQATT, CDR2 SNEGSKA (reference sequence). The CDR3 extends over 12 amino acids. The CDR3 here is CSVDRGNQPQHF.

The V and J genes are TRBV7-2 and TRBJ1-3; TCRdb calls TRBD1, which cannot be checked without DNA. This CDR3 is 18 amino acids long. CDR1 is SGHTA, CDR2 FQGNSA, per germline. The CDR3 region is CASSPHLVGQHSGNTIYF.

This sequence joins TRBV3-1 and TRBJ2-3. This CDR3 has 12 residues. CDR1 and CDR2 (germline): LGHDT, YNNKEL (reference sequence). CDR3 loop: CASSQETDTQYF.

The chain recombines TRBV15 with TRBJ2-1. Germline V gives CDR1 LNHNV, CDR2 YYDKDF (reference sequence). The CDR3 contains 14 residues. The CDR3 loop is CATSSMGPNNEQFF.

The rearrangement joins TRBV6-1 to TRBJ2-2; TCRdb outputs TRBD2, but without DNA this stays unchecked. Germline V lookup: CDR1 MNHNS, CDR2 SASEGT. This CDR3 comprises 15 residues. The CDR3 is CASGGGWGYTGELFF.

This chain's CDR3 is CASSLLGTETYEQYF. V and J are TRBV5-1 and TRBJ2-7; TCRdb's assignment of TRBD1 cannot be checked, as there is no DNA. The CDR3 covers 15 residues. The germline gives CDR1 SGHRS, CDR2 YFSETQ.

This CDR3 is CASSRLSGSSYNEQFF. This rearrangement joins TRBV6-2 or TRBV6-3 to TRBJ2-1; without DNA, the TCRdb call of TRBD2 cannot be checked. The CDR3 has 16 amino acids. CDR1 MNHEY and CDR2 SVGEGT come from the germline V gene.

The CDR3 protein is CSARGQGAQPQHF. V and J are TRBV20-1 and TRBJ1-5; TCRdb reports TRBD1, a call that lacks DNA to check it against. The CDR3 runs 13 residues. Germline CDR1 is DFQATT and CDR2 is SNEGSKA (reference sequence).

The chain couples TRBV2 to TRBJ2-3; TCRdb selects TRBD1, and the lack of DNA leaves this call unchecked. Germline V gene lookup returns CDR1 SNHLY and CDR2 FYNNEI. The CDR3 totals 14 residues. CDR3 in amino acids: CASRFDRGTDTQYF.

The chain couples TRBV7-8 to TRBJ2-6; TCRdb proposes TRBD1, but this gene call is untestable without DNA. This CDR3 has 18 residues. Germline CDR1 reads SGHVS; CDR2 reads FQNEAQ. CDR3 amino acids: CASSFFRGGSSGANVLTF.

V usage is TRBV6-1 and J usage is TRBJ1-6; the D call of TRBD1 rests on TCRdb alone, since no DNA is present to check it. This CDR3 comprises 16 residues. The germline gives CDR1 MNHNS, CDR2 SASEGT. CDR3 loop: CASSPGTHLYNSPLHF.

This chain links TRBV5-6 with TRBJ2-1; the D call from TCRdb, TRBD2, cannot be confirmed without DNA. Germline lookup yields CDR1 SGHDT and CDR2 YYEEEE. The CDR3 has 14 amino acids. This CDR3 is CASSSPGLEVEQFF. Supplemented by reference TRBV5-6 and TRBJ2-1, the full variable domain reads DAGVTQSPTHLIKTRGQQVTLRCSPKSGHDTVSWYQQALGQGPQFIFQYYEEEERQRGNFPDRFSGHQFPNYSSELNVNALLLGDSALYLCASSSPGLEVEQFFGPGTRLTVL.

The rearrangement links TRBV5-4 to TRBJ2-2; absent DNA, TCRdb's TRBD2 call cannot be checked. Germline V CDR1 and CDR2: SGHNT, YYREEE (reference sequence). The CDR3 sequence is 13 residues long. CDR3 loop: CASSLERTGELFF.

The J gene is TRBJ1-5, the V gene TRBV19; the D call from TCRdb, TRBD1, cannot be confirmed without DNA. From germline, CDR1 is LNHDA and CDR2 SQIVND (reference sequence). The CDR3 is 13 residues long. The CDR3 loop reads CASSIEGAQPQHF.

V usage is TRBV2 and J usage is TRBJ2-2. This CDR3 is 18 amino acids long. The germline V gene has CDR1 SNHLY and CDR2 FYNNEI. CDR3 in amino acids: CASSERVHGTSNTGELFF.